The subject of this entry is one T cell receptor (beta chain). This clone appeared a few times. Its antigen specificity is not known. No much larger clone is present one base from it, and per-base qualities are unavailable. These data come from a study of beta chain features in type 1 diabetes (dated by TCRdb to between 2017 and 2018). With regard to the full study: Mean age, gender distribution, total cell number and subset yield were not different between patients and healthy donors. Across all samples, roughly 110,000,000 sorted cells were examined, and cell number per subset correlated strongly with RNA yield. In the study, recently diagnosed type 1 diabetes patients and matched healthy donors were compared on the TCRB repertoires of their sorted circulating CD4+ T cell subsets. Naive and central memory subsets were obtained from all 30 or so donors, but regulatory and stem cell-like memory subsets were isolated from only 8 patients and 8 healthy donors.

Each donor gave one peripheral blood draw, averaging about 100 mL, which was collected into heparinised tubes. A BD FACSAria II was used to sort naive, central memory, regulatory and stem cell-like memory CD4+ T cells with a panel that included CD45RO, CCR7, CD25, CD127, CD95 and CD27. Every sorted population had a purity above 98%. PBMCs were isolated immediately by Lymphoprep density gradient centrifugation and stained directly without culture. To minimize batch effects, samples were stained and sorted in pairs, one healthy donor with one patient per experiment. The High Capacity cDNA Reverse Transcription Kit was used to reverse transcribe all of the isolated RNA, meaning that expressed TCRB transcripts were what got sequenced. Deep immunoSEQ sequencing was applied to naive, central memory and regulatory T cell samples, giving an average of roughly 3.5 million total reads per sample. After sorted cells were lysed in RLT buffer, RNA was extracted with DNase-treated RNeasy Micro or Mini kits, with the choice depending on cell number. Each cell subset was processed separately to prevent cross-contamination, with patient and healthy donor samples processed together. The immunoSEQ multiplex PCR was used to amplify TCRB sequences from cDNA, generating 87-bp fragments that spanned the CDR3 region. Sequencing of the amplicons was performed on the Illumina HiSeq platform. The source study handled its data this way. PCR bias was computationally corrected using synthetic template baselines, reads within Hamming distance 2 were collapsed, and singletons that could not be merged were discarded. Reads were aligned against IMGT so that V, D and J genes, CDR3 length and insertions or deletions at six rearrangement sites could be assigned. Within each subset, clonotype counts were normalized to sorted cell number, after which true diversity and Gini coefficients were computed with the tcR R package. The overlap coefficient, calculated on TCRB nucleotide sequences, was used to quantify repertoire sharing. TCRdb retrieved this table from immuneACCESS and kept in-frame rearrangements only. Not all clones are present; in checked studies, unresolved V genes account for under half, and no reason is known for the remainder. V, J and clone size reflect that table, while D and trimming were determined from the DNA. In this sample the table shows hundreds of thousands of clones, less than 15% of which occur a single time. The top ten hold about 6.7% of the sample.

Findings and caveats that apply to the study as a whole: PCR might favor shorter templates, but patient and control samples were amplified and corrected together, so any skew would affect both groups equally. HLA sub-analyses involved small numbers of individuals, so any influence of HLA type on TCRB rearrangement remained unresolved. At VDJ recombination sites, patients with type 1 diabetes made fewer insertions and deleted more nucleotides, a pattern implying thymic rearrangement abnormalities. Because cDNA rather than genomic DNA was sequenced, highly expressing activated cells could have been over-represented, although no difference in activation and CD3 levels was found between groups. The naive, central memory and regulatory TCRB repertoires appeared to resemble one another more closely among patients than among healthy donors. In all four CD4+ subsets, TCRB CDR3 length was moderately but significantly shorter in type 1 diabetes patients.

Input material: central memory CD4+ T cells from blood. The TCR originated in a man aged 25-40 years in good health.

The bases are TGTGCCAGCAGCTTAACTAGCGCCGGAGGAGAGCAGTTCTTC. Translated, this is CASSLTSAGGEQFF. The sequence joins TRBV7-8 to TRBJ2-1, and 7 junctional nucleotides match TRBD2. According to the germline V gene, CDR1 reads SGHVS and CDR2 reads FQNEAQ. Reading from cysteine to phenylalanine, the CDR3 counts 14 amino acids. The read is trimmed to its CDR3 DNA, 42 bases read in frame from base 1. Trimming leaves V shorter by 2 bases and J shorter by 10 bases, with the junction holding 8 bases beyond the gene matches.